The TCR beta chain described here comes from a study of T cell changes during pregnancy in multiple sclerosis (dated by TCRdb to about 2019). Broadly, across the study: In women with multiple sclerosis, the researchers looked at how the T cell repertoire shifted as pregnancy progressed.

CDR1 SSHAT and CDR2 FNYEAQ were looked up in the germline V gene (reference sequence). There are 13 amino acids in the CDR3, from cysteine to phenylalanine inclusive. Only the CDR3 part of the read is kept: 39 bases, read in frame from the first base. The library was prepared using the immunoSEQ multiplex PCR assay. TCRdb carries this immuneACCESS record with in-frame sequences only. Its versions omit some clonotypes, under half of them owing to an unresolved V gene in the studies checked, with the rest unexplained. The sample table lists over 50,000 clones, approximately 87% of them with a count of one. The ten largest clonotypes hold approximately 5.3% of the sample. As for this clone: The antigen it binds to is not known. The germline gene is not matched at one end of the junction; a read error may be the cause.

This receptor was taken from a human donor whose cells served as feeder cells for cultures in a pregnancy study. The sequencing sample was made of peripheral blood from another person, used as feeder cells. The V gene is TRBV7-7 and the J gene is TRBJ2-7; the D gene is perhaps TRBD1 or TRBD2, each of them matching over 6 bases. The nucleotides read TGTGCTAGCAGCTCGGGGGCAGGTTACGAGCAGTACTTC. Translated, this gives CASSSGAGYEQYF.